This T cell receptor (beta chain) was recovered during a study of T cell responses to AZD1222 COVID-19 vaccine. V gave up 6 bases and J gave up 4 bases; unmatched junction bases: 8. Germline V CDR1 and CDR2: SGHAT, FQNNGV. The CDR3 has 16 amino acids. Whole-study findings and limits: Recipients of AZD1222 seropositive at baseline numbered only 6 or 7.

Sequencing was performed with immunoSEQ multiplex PCR; in TCRdb, only in-frame clones are kept and a portion is missing. The sample lists about 81,000 clones; around 93% were seen once. A remark on this clone: Its antigen remains unknown.

The sample here was peripheral blood, taken 28 days after the second AZD1222 dose. The chain is built from TRBV11-2 and TRBJ2-1; TRBD2 agrees at 11 bases. This clonotype was obtained from an adult who received the AZD1222 COVID-19 vaccine. The CDR3 loop is CASREPGTSGYNEQFF. Here the CDR3 DNA reads TGTGCCAGCAGGGAACCCGGGACTAGCGGATACAATGAGCAGTTCTTC.